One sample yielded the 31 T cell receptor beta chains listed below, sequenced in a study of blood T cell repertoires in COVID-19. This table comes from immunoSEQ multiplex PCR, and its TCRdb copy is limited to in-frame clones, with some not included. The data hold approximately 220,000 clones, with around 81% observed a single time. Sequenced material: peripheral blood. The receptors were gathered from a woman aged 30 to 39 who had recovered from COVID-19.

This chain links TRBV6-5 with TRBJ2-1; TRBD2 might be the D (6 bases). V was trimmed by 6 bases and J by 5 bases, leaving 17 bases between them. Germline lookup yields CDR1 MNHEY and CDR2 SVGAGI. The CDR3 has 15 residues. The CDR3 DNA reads TGTGCCAGCAGCCCCGCGAGTCGGGGGAACAATGAGCAGTTCTTC. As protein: CASSPASRGNNEQFF.

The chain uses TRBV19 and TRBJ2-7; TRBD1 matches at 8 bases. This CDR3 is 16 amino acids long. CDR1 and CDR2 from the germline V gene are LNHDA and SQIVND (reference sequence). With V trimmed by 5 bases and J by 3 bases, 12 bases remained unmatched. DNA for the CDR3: TGTGCCAGTAGTGTTTCCCTGGACAGGGTGGACTACGAGCAGTACTTC. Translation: CASSVSLDRVDYEQYF.

CDR3 region: CAMTDGNTIYF. CDR3 in DNA: TGTGCAATGACAGATGGAAACACCATATATTTT. The chain uses TRBV28 and TRBJ1-3; D is perhaps TRBD1 (5 bases). Per germline, CDR1 MDHEN and CDR2 SYDVKM. The CDR3 spans 11 residues.

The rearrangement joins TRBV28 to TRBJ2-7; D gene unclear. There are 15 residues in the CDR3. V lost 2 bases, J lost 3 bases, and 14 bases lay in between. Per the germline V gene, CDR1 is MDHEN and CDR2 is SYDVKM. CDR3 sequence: CASSLRGLPIYEQYF. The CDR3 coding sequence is TGTGCCAGCAGTTTAAGAGGCCTGCCCATCTACGAGCAGTACTTC.

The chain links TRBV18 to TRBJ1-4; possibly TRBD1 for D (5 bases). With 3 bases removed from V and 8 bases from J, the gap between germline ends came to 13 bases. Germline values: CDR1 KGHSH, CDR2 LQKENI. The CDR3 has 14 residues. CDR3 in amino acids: CASSPPVGGEKLFF. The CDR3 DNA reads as TGTGCCAGCTCACCGCCTGTCGGGGGAGAAAAACTGTTTTTT.

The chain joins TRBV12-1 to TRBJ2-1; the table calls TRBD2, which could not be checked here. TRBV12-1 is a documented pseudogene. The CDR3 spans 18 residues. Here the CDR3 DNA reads TGTGCCAGCAGCTTCCGGACTAGCGGGAGTCCCCCCTACAATGAGCAGTTCTTC. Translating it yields CASSFRTSGSPPYNEQFF.

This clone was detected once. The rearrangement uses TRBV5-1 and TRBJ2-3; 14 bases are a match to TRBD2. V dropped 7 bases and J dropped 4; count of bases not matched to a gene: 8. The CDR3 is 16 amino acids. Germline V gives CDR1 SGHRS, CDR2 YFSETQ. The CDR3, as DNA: TGCGCCAGCTCGAGACTAGCGGGAGGGCCAGCAGATACGCAGTATTTT. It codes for CASSRLAGGPADTQYF.

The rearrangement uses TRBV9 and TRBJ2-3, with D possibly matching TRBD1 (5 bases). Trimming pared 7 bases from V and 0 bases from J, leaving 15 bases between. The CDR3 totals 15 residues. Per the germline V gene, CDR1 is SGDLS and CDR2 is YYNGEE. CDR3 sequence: CASRSGRSSTDTQYF. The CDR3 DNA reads TGTGCCAGCCGATCAGGGCGGTCTAGCACAGATACGCAGTATTTT. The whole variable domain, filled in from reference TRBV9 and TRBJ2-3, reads DSGVTQTPKHLITATGQRVTLRCSPRSGDLSVYWYQQSLDQGLQFLIQYYNGEERAKGNILERFSAQQFPDLHSELNLSSLELGDSALYFCASRSGRSSTDTQYFGPGTRLTVL.

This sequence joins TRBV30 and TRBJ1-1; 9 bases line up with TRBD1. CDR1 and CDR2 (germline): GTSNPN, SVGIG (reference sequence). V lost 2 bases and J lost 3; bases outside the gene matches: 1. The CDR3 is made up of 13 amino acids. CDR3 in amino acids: CAWSRQGDTEAFF. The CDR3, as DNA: TGTGCCTGGAGTCGACAGGGGGACACTGAAGCTTTCTTT.

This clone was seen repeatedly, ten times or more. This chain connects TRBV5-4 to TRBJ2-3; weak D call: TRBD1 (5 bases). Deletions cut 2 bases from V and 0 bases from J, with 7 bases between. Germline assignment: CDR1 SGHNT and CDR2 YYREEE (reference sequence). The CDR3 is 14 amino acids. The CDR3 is CASSFQGSTDTQYF. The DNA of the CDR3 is TGTGCCAGCAGCTTCCAGGGTAGCACAGATACGCAGTATTTT.

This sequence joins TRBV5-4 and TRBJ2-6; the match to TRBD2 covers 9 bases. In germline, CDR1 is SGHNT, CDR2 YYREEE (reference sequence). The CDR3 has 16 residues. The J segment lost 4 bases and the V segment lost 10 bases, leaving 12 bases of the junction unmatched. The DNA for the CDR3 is TGTGCCTGGAGGGCGGGAGGGCCTTACGGGGCCAACGTCCTGACTTTC. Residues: CAWRAGGPYGANVLTF. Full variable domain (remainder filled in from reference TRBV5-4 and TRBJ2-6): ETGVTQSPTHLIKTRGQQVTLRCSSQSGHNTVSWYQQALGQGPQFIFQYYREEENGRGNFPPRFSGLQFPNYSSELNVNALELDDSALYLCAWRAGGPYGANVLTFGAGSRLTVL.

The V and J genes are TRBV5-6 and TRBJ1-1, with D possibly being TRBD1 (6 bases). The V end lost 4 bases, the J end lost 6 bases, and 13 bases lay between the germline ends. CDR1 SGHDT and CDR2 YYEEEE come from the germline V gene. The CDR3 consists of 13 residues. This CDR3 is CASSLPTGAEAFF. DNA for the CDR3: TGTGCCAGCAGCCTACCGACAGGAGCTGAAGCTTTCTTT. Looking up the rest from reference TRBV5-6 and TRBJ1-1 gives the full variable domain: DAGVTQSPTHLIKTRGQQVTLRCSPKSGHDTVSWYQQALGQGPQFIFQYYEEEERQRGNFPDRFSGHQFPNYSSELNVNALLLGDSALYLCASSLPTGAEAFFGQGTRLTVV.

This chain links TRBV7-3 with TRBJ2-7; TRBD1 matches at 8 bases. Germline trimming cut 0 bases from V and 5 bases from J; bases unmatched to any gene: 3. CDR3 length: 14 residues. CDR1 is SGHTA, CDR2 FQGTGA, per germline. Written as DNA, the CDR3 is TGTGCCAGCAGCTTAACGGCAGGGGGCAACGAGCAGTACTTC. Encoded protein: CASSLTAGGNEQYF.

The CDR3 coding sequence is TGTGCCAGCAGCGACCGACAGGACCAAGAGACCCAGTACTTC. Residues: CASSDRQDQETQYF. The rearrangement links TRBV7-9 to TRBJ2-5; tentatively, D is TRBD1 (6 bases). Looked up from germline, CDR1 is SEHNR and CDR2 is FQNEAQ (reference sequence). V lost 5 bases and J 0 bases, leaving 10 bases between the germline ends. This CDR3 is 14 amino acids long. Variable domain in full (rest from reference TRBV7-9 and TRBJ2-5): DTGVSQNPRHKITKRGQNVTFRCDPISEHNRLYWYRQTLGQGPEFLTYFQNEAQLEKSRLLSDRFSAERPKGSFSTLEIQRTEQGDSAMYLCASSDRQDQETQYFGPGTRLLVL.

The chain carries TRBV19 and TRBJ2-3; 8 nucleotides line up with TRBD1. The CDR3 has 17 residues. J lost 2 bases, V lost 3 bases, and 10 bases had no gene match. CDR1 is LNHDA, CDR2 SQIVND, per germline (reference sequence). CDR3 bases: TGTGCCAGTAGTATGATCCGTACAGGGGGTTCCACAGATACGCAGTATTTT. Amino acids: CASSMIRTGGSTDTQYF.

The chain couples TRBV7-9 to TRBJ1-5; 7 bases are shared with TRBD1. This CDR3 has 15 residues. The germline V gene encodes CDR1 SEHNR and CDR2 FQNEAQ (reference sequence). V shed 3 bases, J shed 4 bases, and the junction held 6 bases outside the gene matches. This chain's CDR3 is CASSLDVTGNQPQHF. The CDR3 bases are TGTGCCAGCAGCTTGGACGTGACAGGGAATCAGCCCCAGCATTTT.

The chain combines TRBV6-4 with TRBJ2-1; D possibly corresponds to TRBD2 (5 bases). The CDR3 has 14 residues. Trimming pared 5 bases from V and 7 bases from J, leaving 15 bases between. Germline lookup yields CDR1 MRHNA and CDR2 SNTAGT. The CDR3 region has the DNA TGTGCCAGCAGTCCGAGGACCGGAGGAAATGAGCAGTTCTTC. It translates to CASSPRTGGNEQFF.

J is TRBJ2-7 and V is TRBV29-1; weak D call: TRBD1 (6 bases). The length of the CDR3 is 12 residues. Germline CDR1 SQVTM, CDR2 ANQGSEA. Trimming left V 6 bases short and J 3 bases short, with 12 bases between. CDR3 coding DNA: TGCAGCGTAAACACAGGGAACTACGAGCAGTACTTC. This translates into CSVNTGNYEQYF.

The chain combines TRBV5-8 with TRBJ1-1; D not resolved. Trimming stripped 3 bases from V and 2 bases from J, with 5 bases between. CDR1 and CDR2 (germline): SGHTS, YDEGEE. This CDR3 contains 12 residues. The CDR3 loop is CASSYKNTEAFF. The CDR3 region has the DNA TGTGCCAGCAGCTACAAAAACACTGAAGCTTTCTTT. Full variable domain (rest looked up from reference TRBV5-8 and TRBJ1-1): EAGVTQSPTHLIKTRGQQATLRCSPISGHTSVYWYQQALGLGLQFLLWYDEGEERNRGNFPPRFSGRQFPNYSSELNVNALELEDSALYLCASSYKNTEAFFGQGTRLTVV.

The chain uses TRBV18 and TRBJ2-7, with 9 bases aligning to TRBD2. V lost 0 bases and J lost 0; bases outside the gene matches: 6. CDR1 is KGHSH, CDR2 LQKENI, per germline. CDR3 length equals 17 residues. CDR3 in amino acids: CASSPPGISGGSYEQYF. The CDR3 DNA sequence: TGTGCCAGCTCACCACCGGGTATTAGCGGGGGCTCCTACGAGCAGTACTTC.

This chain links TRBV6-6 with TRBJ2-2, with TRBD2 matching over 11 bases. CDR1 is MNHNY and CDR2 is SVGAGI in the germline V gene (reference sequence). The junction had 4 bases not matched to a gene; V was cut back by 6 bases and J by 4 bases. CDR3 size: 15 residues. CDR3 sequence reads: CASSPTSGGTGELFF. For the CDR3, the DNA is TGTGCCAGCAGCCCCACTAGCGGGGGCACCGGGGAGCTGTTTTTT.

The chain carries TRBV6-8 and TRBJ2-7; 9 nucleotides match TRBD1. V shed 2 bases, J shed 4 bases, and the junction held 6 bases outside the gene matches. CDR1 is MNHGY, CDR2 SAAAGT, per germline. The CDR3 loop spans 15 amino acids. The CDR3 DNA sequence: TGTGCCAGCAGTTACGAGGACAGGGGATTTTACGAGCAGTACTTC. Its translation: CASSYEDRGFYEQYF.

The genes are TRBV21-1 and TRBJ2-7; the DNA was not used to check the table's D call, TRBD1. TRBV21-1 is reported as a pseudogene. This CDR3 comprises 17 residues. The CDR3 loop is CASSKAGEDRRTYEQYF. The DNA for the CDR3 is TGTGCCAGCAGCAAAGCTGGCGAGGACAGGCGAACCTACGAGCAGTACTTC.

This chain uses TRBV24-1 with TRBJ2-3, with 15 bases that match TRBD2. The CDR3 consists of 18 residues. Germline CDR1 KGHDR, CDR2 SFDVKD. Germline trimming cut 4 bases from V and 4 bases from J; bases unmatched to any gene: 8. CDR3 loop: CATSDRTSGRASADTQYF. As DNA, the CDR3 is TGTGCCACCAGTGACCGGACTAGCGGGAGGGCCAGTGCAGATACGCAGTATTTT.

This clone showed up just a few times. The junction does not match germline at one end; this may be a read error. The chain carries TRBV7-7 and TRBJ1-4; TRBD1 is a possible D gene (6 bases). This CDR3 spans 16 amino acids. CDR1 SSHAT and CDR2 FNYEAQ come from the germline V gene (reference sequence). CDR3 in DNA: TGTGCTAGCAGCATATTAGACAGGAACGTTAATGAAAAACTGTTTTTT. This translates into CASSILDRNVNEKLFF. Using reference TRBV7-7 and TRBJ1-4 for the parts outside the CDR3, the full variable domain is GAGVSQSPRYKVTKRGQDVTLRCDPISSHATLYWYQQALGQGPEFLTYFNYEAQPDKSGLPSDRFSAERPEGSISTLTIQRTEQRDSAMYRCASSILDRNVNEKLFFGSGTQLSVL.

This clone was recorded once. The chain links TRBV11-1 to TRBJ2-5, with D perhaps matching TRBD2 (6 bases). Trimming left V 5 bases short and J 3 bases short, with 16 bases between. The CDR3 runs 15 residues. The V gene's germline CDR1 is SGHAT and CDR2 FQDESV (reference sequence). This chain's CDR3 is CASSLPGVGEETQYF. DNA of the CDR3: TGTGCCAGCAGCCTTCCGGGAGTCGGGGAAGAGACCCAGTACTTC. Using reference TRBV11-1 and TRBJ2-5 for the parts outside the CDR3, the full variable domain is EAEVAQSPRYKITEKSQAVAFWCDPISGHATLYWYRQILGQGPELLVQFQDESVVDDSQLPKDRFSAERLKGVDSTLKIQPAELGDSAMYLCASSLPGVGEETQYFGPGTRLLVL.

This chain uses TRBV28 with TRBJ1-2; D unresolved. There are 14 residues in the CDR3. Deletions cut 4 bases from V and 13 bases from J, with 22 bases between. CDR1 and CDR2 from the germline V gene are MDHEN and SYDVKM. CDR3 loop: CASSSATLVSELTF. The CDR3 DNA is TGTGCCAGCAGTTCCGCCACATTGGTATCGGAGCTCACCTTC.

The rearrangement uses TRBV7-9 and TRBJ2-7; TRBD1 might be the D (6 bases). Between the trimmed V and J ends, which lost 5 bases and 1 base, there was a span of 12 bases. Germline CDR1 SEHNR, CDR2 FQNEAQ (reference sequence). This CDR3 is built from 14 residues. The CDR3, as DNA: TGTGCCAGCAGCCTAACGACAGGTTCCTACGAGCAGTACTTC. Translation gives CASSLTTGSYEQYF.

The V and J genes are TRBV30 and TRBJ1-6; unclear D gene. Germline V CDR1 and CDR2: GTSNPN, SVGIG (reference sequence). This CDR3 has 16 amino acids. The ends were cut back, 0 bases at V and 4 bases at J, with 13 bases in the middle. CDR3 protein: CAWSVRRELYNSPLHF. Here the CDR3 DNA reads TGTGCCTGGAGTGTACGGAGGGAACTATATAATTCACCCCTCCACTTT.

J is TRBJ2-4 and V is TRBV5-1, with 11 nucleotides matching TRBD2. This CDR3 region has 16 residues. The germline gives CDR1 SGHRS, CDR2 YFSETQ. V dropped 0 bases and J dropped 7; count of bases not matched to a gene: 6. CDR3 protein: CASSLGVAGGVNIQYF. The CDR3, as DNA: TGCGCCAGCAGCTTGGGGGTAGCGGGAGGGGTGAACATTCAGTACTTC. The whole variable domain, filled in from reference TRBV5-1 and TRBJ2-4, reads KAGVTQTPRYLIKTRGQQVTLSCSPISGHRSVSWYQQTPGQGLQFLFEYFSETQRNKGNFPGRFSGRQFSNSRSEMNVSTLELGDSALYLCASSLGVAGGVNIQYFGAGTRLSVL.

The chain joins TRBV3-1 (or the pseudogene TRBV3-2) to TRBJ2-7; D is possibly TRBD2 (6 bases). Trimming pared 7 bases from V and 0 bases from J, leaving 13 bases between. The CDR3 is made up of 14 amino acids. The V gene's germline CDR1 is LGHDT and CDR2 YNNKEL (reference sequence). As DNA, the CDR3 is TGTGCCAGCACGCTGGGCGGGAACTCCTACGAGCAGTACTTC. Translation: CASTLGGNSYEQYF.